This T cell receptor (beta chain) is drawn from a study of blood T cell repertoires in COVID-19. Whole-study context: Sites across the United States, Italy and Spain contributed samples from acute and convalescent COVID-19. PBMCs, B-cell-depleted T cells, or T cells provided the cDNA or gDNA that made up the material.

It was during active infection that Seattle patients were enrolled and then longitudinally followed. Original methodology: Amplification with reference gene primers provided the estimates of nucleated cell counts. TCRdb's table, derived via immunoSEQ multiplex PCR, lists solely in-frame clones and lacks some. V and J calls and clone size are given by that table; D and trimming were obtained from the DNA. The table records 330,000 or so clones, 89% of them present only once. The CDR3 extends over 11 amino acids. The sequence was collected from an older woman with COVID-19, enrolled during active disease. Sequencing was performed on peripheral blood. The chain recombines TRBV21-1 with TRBJ1-2; the DNA was not used to check the table's D call, TRBD1. TRBV21-1 is given as a pseudogene. CDR3 loop: CARPTRDGYTF. CDR3 in DNA: TGTGCCAGACCCACCAGGGATGGCTACACCTTC.